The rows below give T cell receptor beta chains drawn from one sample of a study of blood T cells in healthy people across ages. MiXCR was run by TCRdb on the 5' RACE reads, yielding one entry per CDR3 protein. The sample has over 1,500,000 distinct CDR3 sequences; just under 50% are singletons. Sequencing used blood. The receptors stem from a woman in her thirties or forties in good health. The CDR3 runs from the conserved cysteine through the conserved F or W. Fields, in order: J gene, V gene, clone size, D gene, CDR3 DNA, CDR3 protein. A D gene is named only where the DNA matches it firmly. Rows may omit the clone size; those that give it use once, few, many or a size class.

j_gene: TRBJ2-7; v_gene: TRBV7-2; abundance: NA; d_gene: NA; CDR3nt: TGTGCCAGCAGCTTCGGCTCAAATCCGTTCTACGAGCAGTACTTC; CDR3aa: CASSFGSNPFYEQYF
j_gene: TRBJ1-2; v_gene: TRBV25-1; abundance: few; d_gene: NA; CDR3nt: TGTGCCAGCAGTGGGGGCCCGGGCTATAACTATGGCTACACCTTC; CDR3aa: CASSGGPGYNYGYTF
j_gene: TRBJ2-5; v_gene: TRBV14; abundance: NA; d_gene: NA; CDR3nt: TGTGCCAGCAGCCAAGGGGGAGGTGGGTACAAGCAGTACTTC; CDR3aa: CASSQGGGGYKQYF
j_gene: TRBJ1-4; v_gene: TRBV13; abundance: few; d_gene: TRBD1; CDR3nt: TGTGCCAGCAGTAATGCGGACAGGTCTGAAAAACTGTTTTTT; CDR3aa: CASSNADRSEKLFF
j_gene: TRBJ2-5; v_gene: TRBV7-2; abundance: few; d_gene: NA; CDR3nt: TGTGCCAGCAGCCGCGACCCAGGGTCTAAAGAGACCCAGTACTTC; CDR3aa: CASSRDPGSKETQYF
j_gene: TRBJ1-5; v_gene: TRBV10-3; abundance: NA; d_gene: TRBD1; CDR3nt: TGTGCCATCAGTGAGTCAGGGGGCGCGAGTCAGCCCCAGCATTTT; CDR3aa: CAISESGGASQPQHF
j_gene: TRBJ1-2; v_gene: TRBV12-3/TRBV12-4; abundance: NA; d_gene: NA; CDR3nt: TGTGCCAGCAGTCCCACGGGACGGACGTTATCTAACTATGGCTGCACCTTC; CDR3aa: CASSPTGRTLSNYGCTF
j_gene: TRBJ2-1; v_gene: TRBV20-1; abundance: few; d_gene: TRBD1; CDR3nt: TGCAGTGCTAAGGGACAGGCCTTGAACAATGAGCAGTTCTTC; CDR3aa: CSAKGQALNNEQFF
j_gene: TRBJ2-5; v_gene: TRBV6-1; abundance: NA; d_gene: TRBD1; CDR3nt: TGTGCCAGCAGTGCCCTGACCGCTCGGTATAGGACAGGGGGACAAGAGACCCAGTACTTC; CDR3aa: CASSALTARYRTGGQETQYF
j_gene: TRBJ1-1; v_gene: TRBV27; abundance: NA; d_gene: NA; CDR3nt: TGTGCCAGCAGCCTCAACAGGGTTACCTTGAACACTGAAGCTTTCTTT; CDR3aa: CASSLNRVTLNTEAFF
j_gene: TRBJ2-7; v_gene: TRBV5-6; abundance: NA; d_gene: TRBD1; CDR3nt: TGTGCCAGCAGGCGGAAGCGACAGGGCTACGAGCAGTACTTC; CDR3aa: CASRRKRQGYEQYF
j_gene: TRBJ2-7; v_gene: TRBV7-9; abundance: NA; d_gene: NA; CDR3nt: TGTGCCAACAGCCCCTCGGGCTACGAGCAGTACTTC; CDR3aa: CANSPSGYEQYF
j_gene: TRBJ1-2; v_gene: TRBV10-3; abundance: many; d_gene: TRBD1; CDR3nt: TGTGCCATCTCTGGGCCGGGACAGAAGGTTAACTATGGCTACACCTTC; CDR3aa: CAISGPGQKVNYGYTF
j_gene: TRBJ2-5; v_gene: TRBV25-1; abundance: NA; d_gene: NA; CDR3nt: TGTGCCAGCAGTGCAGGCGGGGTTATCGAAGGGACCCAGTACTTC; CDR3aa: CASSAGGVIEGTQYF
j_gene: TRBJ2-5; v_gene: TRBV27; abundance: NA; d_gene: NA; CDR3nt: TGTGCCAGCAGTCTACCCAGGGGGGTAAGACAAGAGACCCAGTACTTC; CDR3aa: CASSLPRGVRQETQYF
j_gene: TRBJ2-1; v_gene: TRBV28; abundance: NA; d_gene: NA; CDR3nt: TGTGCCGCCATGGAACACAGAGGGGGCTACAATGAGCAGTTCTTC; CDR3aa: CAAMEHRGGYNEQFF
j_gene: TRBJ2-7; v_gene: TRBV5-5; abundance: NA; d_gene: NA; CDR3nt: TGTGCCAGCAGCATGGGGGTTAATCGAGAATACGAGCAGTACTTC; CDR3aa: CASSMGVNREYEQYF
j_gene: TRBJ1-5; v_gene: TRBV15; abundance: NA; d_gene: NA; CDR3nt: TGTGCCACCAGCAACCGGGACCTCAGGCGGCCCCAGCATTTT; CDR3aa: CATSNRDLRRPQHF
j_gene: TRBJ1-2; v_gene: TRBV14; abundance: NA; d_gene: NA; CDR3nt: TGTGCCAGCAGCCAGGATTACCTGGGGGTTGACGCCTATGGCTACACCTTC; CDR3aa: CASSQDYLGVDAYGYTF
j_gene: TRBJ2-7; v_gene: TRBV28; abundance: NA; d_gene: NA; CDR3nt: TGTGCCAGCAGTTTAGAAGGACAGCTCCGGTACGAGCAGTACTTC; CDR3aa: CASSLEGQLRYEQYF
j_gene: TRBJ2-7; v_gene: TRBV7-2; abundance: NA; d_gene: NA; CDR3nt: TGTGCCAGCAGCTGGCCGGGGGAGTCCTACGAGCAGTACTTC; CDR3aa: CASSWPGESYEQYF
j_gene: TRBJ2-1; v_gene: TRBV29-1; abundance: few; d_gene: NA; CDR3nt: TGCAGCGCCGGCGGGTGGAATGAGCAGTTCTTC; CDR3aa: CSAGGWNEQFF
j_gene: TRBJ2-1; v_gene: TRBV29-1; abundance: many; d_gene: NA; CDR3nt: TGCAGCGCCATTGGGGGGACCTCCTACAATGAGCAGTTCTTC; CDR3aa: CSAIGGTSYNEQFF
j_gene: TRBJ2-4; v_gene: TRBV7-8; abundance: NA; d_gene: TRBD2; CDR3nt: TGTGCCAGCAACCGCGTTCCGGGACTAGCGGGGGGGCCGGCCAAAAACATTCAGTATTTC; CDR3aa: CASNRVPGLAGGPAKNIQYF
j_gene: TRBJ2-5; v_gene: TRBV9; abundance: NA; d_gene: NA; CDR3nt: TGTGCCAGCAGTGGGGTAGGGACGGGCGGTGGAGAGCAGTACTTC; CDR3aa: CASSGVGTGGGEQYF
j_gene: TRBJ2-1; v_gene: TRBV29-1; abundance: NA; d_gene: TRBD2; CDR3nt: TGCAGCGTTGAAGGCGGGTCCCGGGGGGATGAGCAGTTCTTC; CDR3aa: CSVEGGSRGDEQFF
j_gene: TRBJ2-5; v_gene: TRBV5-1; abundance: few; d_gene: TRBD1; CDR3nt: TGCGCCAGCAGCTTGGATGGGACAGACCAAGAGACCCAGTACTTC; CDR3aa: CASSLDGTDQETQYF
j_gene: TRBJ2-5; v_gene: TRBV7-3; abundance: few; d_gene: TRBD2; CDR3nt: TGTGCCAGCAGCTTAACCGGGACTACCTTAGGAGAGACCCAGTACTTC; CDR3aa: CASSLTGTTLGETQYF
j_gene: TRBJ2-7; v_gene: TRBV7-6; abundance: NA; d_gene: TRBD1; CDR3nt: TGTGCCAGCAGCCTTGGAAGGGACAGTCGACAGTACTTC; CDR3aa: CASSLGRDSRQYF
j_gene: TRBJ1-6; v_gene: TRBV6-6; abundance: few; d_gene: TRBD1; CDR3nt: TGTGCCAGCAGTGCTGGACAGGGGTCCAAGACTCTCCACTTT; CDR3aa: CASSAGQGSKTLHF
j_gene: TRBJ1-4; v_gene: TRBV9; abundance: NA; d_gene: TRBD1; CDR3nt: TGTGCCAGCAGCGCCCGGGACAGGGTATCTGAAAAACTGTTTTTT; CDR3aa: CASSARDRVSEKLFF
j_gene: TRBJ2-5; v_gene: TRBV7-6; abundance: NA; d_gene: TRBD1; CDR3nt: TGTGCCAGCAGCTTGGTTCTAGGACAGGGAATTAACAATGAGCAGTACTTC; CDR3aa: CASSLVLGQGINNEQYF
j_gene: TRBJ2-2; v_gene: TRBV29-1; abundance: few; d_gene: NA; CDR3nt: TGCAGCGTTGAAGCAGGGTCAGGGCACACCGGGGAGCTGTTTTTT; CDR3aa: CSVEAGSGHTGELFF
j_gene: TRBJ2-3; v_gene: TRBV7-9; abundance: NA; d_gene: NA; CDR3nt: TGTGCCAGCAGCCCTACGCGGGCAACGGTCACAGATACGCAGTATTTT; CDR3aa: CASSPTRATVTDTQYF
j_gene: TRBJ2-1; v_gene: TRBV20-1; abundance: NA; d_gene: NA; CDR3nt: TGCAGTGCTAGAATCCGGGCCAAATCCCTAAATGAGCAGTTCTTC; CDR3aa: CSARIRAKSLNEQFF
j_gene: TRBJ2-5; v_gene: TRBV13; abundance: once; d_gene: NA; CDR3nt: TGTGCCAGCAGCACTAATGGGGATGAAGAGACCCAGTACTTC; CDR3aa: CASSTNGDEETQYF
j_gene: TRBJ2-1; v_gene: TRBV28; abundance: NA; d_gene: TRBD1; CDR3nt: TGTGCCAGCAGTTTCCTCCCGGGACAGATACAGTTCTTC; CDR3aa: CASSFLPGQIQFF
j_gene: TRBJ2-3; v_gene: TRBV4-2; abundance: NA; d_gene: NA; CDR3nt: TGTGCCAGCAGCCTCCGACAGGACCGCACAGATACGCAGTATTTT; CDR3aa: CASSLRQDRTDTQYF
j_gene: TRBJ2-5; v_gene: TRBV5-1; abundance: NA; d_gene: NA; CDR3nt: TGCGCCAGCAGCCTACTGATTTTTCAAGAGACCCAGTACTTC; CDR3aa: CASSLLIFQETQYF
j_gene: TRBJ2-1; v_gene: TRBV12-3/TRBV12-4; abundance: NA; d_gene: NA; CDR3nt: TGTGCCAGCAGATACCTTTCCTACAATGAGCAGTTCTTC; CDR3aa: CASRYLSYNEQFF
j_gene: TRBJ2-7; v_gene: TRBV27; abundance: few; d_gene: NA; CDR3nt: TGTGCCAGCAGTTTATATTCCCTCTCCTACGAGCAGTACTTC; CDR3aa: CASSLYSLSYEQYF
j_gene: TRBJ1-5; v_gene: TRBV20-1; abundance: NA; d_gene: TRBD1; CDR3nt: TGCAGTGCTAGGGACAGGGAGGGGGTCAATCAGCCCCAGCATTTT; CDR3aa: CSARDREGVNQPQHF
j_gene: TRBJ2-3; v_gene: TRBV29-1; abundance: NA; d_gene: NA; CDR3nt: TGCAGCGCTACCCTGGACTCCACAGATACGCAGTATTTT; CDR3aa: CSATLDSTDTQYF
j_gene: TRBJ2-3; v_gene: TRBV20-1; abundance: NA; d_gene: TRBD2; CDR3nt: TGCAGTGCCTCAAGGCTCGGTGGTAGCGGGGGGGCCCTAGATACGCAGTATTTT; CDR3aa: CSASRLGGSGGALDTQYF
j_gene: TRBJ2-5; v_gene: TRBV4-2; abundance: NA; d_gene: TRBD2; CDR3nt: TGTGCCAGCAGCCCTAAAGCGGGGGAACAAGAGACCCAGTACTTC; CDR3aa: CASSPKAGEQETQYF
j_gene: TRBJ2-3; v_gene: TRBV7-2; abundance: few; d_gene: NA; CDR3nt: TGTGCCAGCAGCTTAGCGCACGGTATACAGGGCAGGGCGACGTCAACAGATACGCAGTATTTT; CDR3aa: CASSLAHGIQGRATSTDTQYF
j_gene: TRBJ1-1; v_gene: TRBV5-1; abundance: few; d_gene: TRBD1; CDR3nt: TGCGCCAGCAGCTTAACTTTGACAGGGACCCATGCTTTCTTT; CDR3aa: CASSLTLTGTHAFF
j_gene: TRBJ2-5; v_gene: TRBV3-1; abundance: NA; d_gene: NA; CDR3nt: TGTGCCAGCAGCCAGCCCCACGGGGACGGGAGAAAGACCCAGTACTTC; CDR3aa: CASSQPHGDGRKTQYF
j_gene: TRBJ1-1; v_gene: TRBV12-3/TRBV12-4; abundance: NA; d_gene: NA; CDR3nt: TGTGCCAACAGCCCCCTAACCCGGACTATTTTTAGTGAAGCTTTCTTT; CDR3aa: CANSPLTRTIFSEAFF
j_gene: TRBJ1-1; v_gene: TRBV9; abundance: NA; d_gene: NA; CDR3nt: TGTGCCAGCAGCGTAGGTTCACCGAACACTGAAGCTTTCTTT; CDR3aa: CASSVGSPNTEAFF
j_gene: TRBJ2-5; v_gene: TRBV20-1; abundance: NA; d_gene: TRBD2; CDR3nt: TGCAGCGCCGACAGCGGGGGTGGATACAATGAGCAGTACTTC; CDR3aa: CSADSGGGYNEQYF
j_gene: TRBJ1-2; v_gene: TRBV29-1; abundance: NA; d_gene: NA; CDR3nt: TGCAGCGTTGAAGGGGAAGCGGACGGGTACTATGGCTACACCTTC; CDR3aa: CSVEGEADGYYGYTF
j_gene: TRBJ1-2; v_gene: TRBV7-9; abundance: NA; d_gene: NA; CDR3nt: TGTGCCAGCTCAAGCGGGGGGAGCGACTATAGCTACACCTTC; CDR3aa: CASSSGGSDYSYTF
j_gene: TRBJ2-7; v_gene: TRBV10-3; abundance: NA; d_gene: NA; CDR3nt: TGTGCCATCAGTGGAGTAGGGAGAGAGTACGAGCAGTACTTC; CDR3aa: CAISGVGREYEQYF
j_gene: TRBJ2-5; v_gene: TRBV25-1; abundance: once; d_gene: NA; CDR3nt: TGTGCCAGCAGTGAATATGCCCGGCGGGAGACCCAGTACTTC; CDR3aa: CASSEYARRETQYF
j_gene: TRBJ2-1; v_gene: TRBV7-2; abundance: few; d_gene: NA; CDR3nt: TGTGCCAGCAGCTTAAATAAAGTTTCGGGGAATGAGCAGTTCTTC; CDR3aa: CASSLNKVSGNEQFF
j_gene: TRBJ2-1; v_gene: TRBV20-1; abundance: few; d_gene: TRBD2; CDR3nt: TGCAGTGACCTTGGGGAGGGATCCTACAATGAGCAGTTCTTC; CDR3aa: CSDLGEGSYNEQFF
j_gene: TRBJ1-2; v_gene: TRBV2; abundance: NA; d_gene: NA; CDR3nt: TGTGCCAGCCGGAAAACGGACGCGTCCTATGGCTACACCTTC; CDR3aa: CASRKTDASYGYTF
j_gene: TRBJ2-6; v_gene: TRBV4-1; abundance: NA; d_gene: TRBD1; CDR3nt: TGCGCCAGCAGCCAGAAAGGACAGGGAACGTACTCTGGGGCCAACGTCCTGACTTTC; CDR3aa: CASSQKGQGTYSGANVLTF
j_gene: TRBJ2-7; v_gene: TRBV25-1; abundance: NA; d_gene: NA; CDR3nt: TGTGCCAGCAGTGGCGGAGCAGGCTACGAGCAGTACTTC; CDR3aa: CASSGGAGYEQYF